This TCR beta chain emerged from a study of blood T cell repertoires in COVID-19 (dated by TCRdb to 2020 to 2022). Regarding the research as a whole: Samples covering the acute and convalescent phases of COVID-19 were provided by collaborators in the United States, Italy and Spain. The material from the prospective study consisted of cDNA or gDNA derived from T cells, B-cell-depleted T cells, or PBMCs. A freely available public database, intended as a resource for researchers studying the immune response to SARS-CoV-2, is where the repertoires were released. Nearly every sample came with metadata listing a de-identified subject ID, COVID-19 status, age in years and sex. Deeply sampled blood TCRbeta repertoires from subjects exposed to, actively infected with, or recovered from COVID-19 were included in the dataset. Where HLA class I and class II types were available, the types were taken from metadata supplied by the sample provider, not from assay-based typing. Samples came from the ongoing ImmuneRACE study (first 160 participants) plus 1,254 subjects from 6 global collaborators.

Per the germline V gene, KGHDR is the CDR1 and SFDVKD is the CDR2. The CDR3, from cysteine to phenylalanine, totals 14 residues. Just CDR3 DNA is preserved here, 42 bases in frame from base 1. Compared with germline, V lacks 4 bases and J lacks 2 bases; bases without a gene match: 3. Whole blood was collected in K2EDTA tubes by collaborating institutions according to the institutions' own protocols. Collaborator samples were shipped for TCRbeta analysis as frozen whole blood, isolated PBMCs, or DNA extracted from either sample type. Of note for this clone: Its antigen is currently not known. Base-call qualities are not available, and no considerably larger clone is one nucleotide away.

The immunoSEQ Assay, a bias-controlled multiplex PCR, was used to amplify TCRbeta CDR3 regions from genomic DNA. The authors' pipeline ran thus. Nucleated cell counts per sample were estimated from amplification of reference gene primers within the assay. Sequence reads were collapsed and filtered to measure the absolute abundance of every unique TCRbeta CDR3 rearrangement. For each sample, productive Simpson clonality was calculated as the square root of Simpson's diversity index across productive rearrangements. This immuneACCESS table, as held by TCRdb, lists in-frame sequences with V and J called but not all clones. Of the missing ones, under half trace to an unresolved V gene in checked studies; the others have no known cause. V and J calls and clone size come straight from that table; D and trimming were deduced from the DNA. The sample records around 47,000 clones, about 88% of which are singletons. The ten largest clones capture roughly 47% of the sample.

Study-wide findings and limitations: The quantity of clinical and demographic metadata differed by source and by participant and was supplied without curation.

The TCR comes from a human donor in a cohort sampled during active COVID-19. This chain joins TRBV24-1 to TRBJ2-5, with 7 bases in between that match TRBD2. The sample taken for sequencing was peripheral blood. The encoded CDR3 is CATSEGGRQETQYF. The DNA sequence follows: TGTGCCACCAGTGAGGGGGGGAGACAAGAGACCCAGTACTTC.